This section outlines one T cell receptor (beta chain) sequence together with its context. An end of the junction differs from the germline gene, which may be a read error. This CDR3 has 16 amino acids. The germline V gene has CDR1 LGHNA and CDR2 YNFKEQ. The sample comes from a study of tumor and adjacent non-tumor tissue in lung cancer. This sample's RNA came from whole unsorted tissue. Distant lung tissue was collected more than 3 cm away from the tumor edge. A modified ARM-PCR protocol with three rounds of nested PCR amplified TCRbeta. A single record per CDR3 protein comes from TCRdb applying MiXCR to the multiplex PCR reads. The data contain around 80,000 distinct CDR3 sequences, more than 80% of them singletons.

Source material: distant non-tumor lung tissue. The source of this sequence is a man aged 55 to 69 with non-small cell lung cancer. The gene calls are TRBV4-2 and TRBJ2-2; possible D gene TRBD2, 5 bases. CDR3 residues: CASSQERGVAAGKLFF. DNA of the CDR3: TGTGCCAGCAGCCAGGAGAGAGGAGTCGCTGCCGGGAAGCTGTTTTTT.